This T cell receptor (beta chain) is drawn from a study of blood T cell repertoires in COVID-19. Whole-study context: Donors in the United States, Italy and Spain gave samples during acute or convalescent COVID-19. In each case, the material was cDNA or gDNA derived from T cells, B-cell-depleted T cells, or PBMCs.

Authors' methods: Reference gene primer amplification yielded estimated nucleated cell counts. Libraries were prepared by immunoSEQ multiplex PCR; TCRdb keeps only in-frame clonotypes and omits some of them. The V and J calls and the clone size are those of that table, but D and trimming were determined from the DNA. The sample records about 190,000 clones, roughly nine tenths being singletons. V was trimmed by 8 bases and J by 9 bases, leaving 23 bases between them. The CDR3 runs 14 residues. The germline CDR1 and CDR2 sequences are SNHLY and FYNNEI. The sequencing input was peripheral blood. The V and J genes are TRBV2 and TRBJ2-7, with D possibly being TRBD2 (5 bases). The TCR comes from a man aged 25-45 years with acute or convalescent COVID-19. This chain's CDR3 is CASVKAVRFDRQYF. CDR3 in DNA: TGTGCCAGCGTCAAAGCGGTCCGTTTTGATAGGCAGTACTTC.